The entry below describes one T cell receptor (beta chain). Its antigen is unknown. The sample holds no much larger clone one base away, and base qualities are not on file. The record originates from a study of Tregs in tolerant kidney transplant recipients (dated by TCRdb to about 2019). Study-wide context: Other Treg samples came from an approximately 3-day mixed lymphocyte reaction with belatacept, some followed by an approximately 5-day donor restimulation, before sorting recipient CD4+CD25+CD127- cells. During sorting of primary belatacept mixed lymphocyte reaction cultures, recipient cells were distinguished from donor cells with antibodies. The study applied TCRbeta sequencing to find donor-specific regulatory T cells before combined kidney and bone marrow transplantation and then followed those same cells after transplant. TCRbeta repertoire sequencing was used in a few healthy controls to compare several methods for expanding Tregs specific for an allogeneic donor. Study-wide conclusions, independent of this receptor: Expanding Tregs with activated donor B cells appeared to identify the most biologically relevant and donor-specific TCRbeta repertoire. Although technical replication error seemed to be minimal, the question of biological reproducibility was not addressed directly. The study was limited by small patient numbers, and the findings need validation in larger populations and under other immunosuppression protocols.

Healthy control blood came either as purchased buffy coats or from healthy volunteers. Healthy control blood was processed to PBMCs with a Ficoll density gradient and then cryopreserved, whereas patient PBMCs were collected both before and after transplant. For TCRbeta CDR3 sequencing, genomic DNA from the sorted cells was extracted using the QIAGEN DNeasy Blood and Tissue Kit. High-throughput TCRbeta CDR3 sequencing was carried out commercially through immunoSEQ, with PCR amplification with bias correction and internal controls included. The original methods were these. Unique productive TCRbeta sequences were defined by CDR3 nucleotide sequence where primers matched, otherwise by CDR3 amino acid sequence with Vbeta and Jbeta genes. A sequence was defined as donor-reactive if the sequence was expanded at least 5-fold in CFSE-low cells compared with unstimulated cells and had a frequency of at least 0.01% in CFSE-low cells. Jensen-Shannon divergence calculated on the top 100 TCRbeta sequences ranked by frequency was used to measure repertoire divergence. For any sample with multiple sequencing runs, sorting error was corrected in each run separately before the runs were pooled. The table comes from immuneACCESS by way of TCRdb, which keeps in-frame sequences with V and J called. Part of the clones is missing from these tables; in studies checked, under half for an unresolved V gene and the rest for unknown reasons. That table supplies the V and J calls and clone size; D and trimming were determined from the DNA. The sample table holds around 2,200 clones, of which roughly 42% were seen once. Of the sample, 7% to 7.5% falls within the top ten clones.

Taken from cysteine to phenylalanine, the CDR3 has 18 residues. Only the CDR3 DNA is retained, 54 bases long and in frame from the first base. The germline V gene yields SGHRS for CDR1 and YFSETQ for CDR2. Unmatched junction bases come to 13, with V trimmed by 3 bases and J by 6 bases. The receptor was isolated from a human donor in good health. The chain employs TRBV5-1 and TRBJ2-1, and 12 junctional nucleotides match TRBD2. The sample comprised Tregs from blood cultured with allogeneic cells. The CDR3 region: CASSYGPQLAGGLNEQFF. The DNA is as follows: TGCGCCAGCAGCTATGGGCCCCAACTAGCGGGAGGCCTCAATGAGCAGTTCTTC.